The clone carrying this T cell receptor (beta chain) was picked up a small number of times. This record comes from a study of spatial heterogeneity in lung cancer. MiXCR, applied by TCRdb to the 5' RACE reads, yields one record per CDR3 protein. The table lists 15,000 to 20,000 distinct CDR3 sequences, 10% of them singletons, with about 38% in the top ten. Time point described: blood at routine non-recurrence follow-up after resection. This CDR3 has 13 residues. Between the trimmed V and J ends, which lost 7 bases and 6 bases, there was a span of 15 bases. The germline CDR1 and CDR2 sequences are MNHEY and SVGEGT.

The sample was PBMCs, taken at follow-up. This TCR was sampled from a female donor with early-stage non-small cell lung cancer. The rearrangement uses TRBV6-2 or TRBV6-3 and TRBJ1-2; weak D call: TRBD1 (5 bases). This chain's CDR3 is CASTHQGWDGYTF. The CDR3 region has the DNA TGTGCCAGCACTCATCAGGGATGGGATGGCTACACCTTC.